This TCR beta chain derives from a study of T cells in narcolepsy. Remarks on this clone: What it binds is not known.

The study, taken as a whole, reports: HCRT-specific and TRIB2-specific autoreactive clonotypes appeared among same-patient CSF and blood CD4+ clonotypes.

This CDR3 has 16 residues. Trimming cost V 3 bases and J 2 bases; bases outside gene matches: 6. Germline CDR1 is LNHDA and CDR2 is SQIVND (reference sequence). The assay was immunoSEQ multiplex PCR, and TCRdb's table has in-frame clones only and misses some. The sample shows tens of thousands of clones, about 91% of them seen only once. The source is a human donor with narcolepsy. Sequenced material: CD45RA- memory CD4+ T cells from PBMCs. This chain links TRBV19 with TRBJ1-2, with 10 bases matching TRBD1. DNA for the CDR3: TGTGCCAGTAGTATGTACCCGACAGGGGGCAACTATGGCTACACCTTC. It is translated as CASSMYPTGGNYGYTF. Together with reference TRBV19 and TRBJ1-2, the CDR3 gives the full variable domain: DGGITQSPKYLFRKEGQNVTLSCEQNLNHDAMYWYRQDPGQGLRLIYYSQIVNDFQKGDIAEGYSVSREKKESFPLTVTSAQKNPTAFYLCASSMYPTGGNYGYTFGSGTRLTVV.